The entry below describes one T cell receptor (beta chain). RNA was extracted with the RNeasy kit, and a quantity of about 0.45 to 1 ug was reverse transcribed using random hexamers. Amplification of TCR beta CDR3 spanned 54 Vbeta and 13 Jbeta via immunoSEQ multiplex PCR. One entry per CDR3 protein results from TCRdb running MiXCR on the immunoSEQ multiplex PCR reads. The sample holds some 180,000 distinct CDR3 sequences; about 95% are singletons and the top ten take 0.085% to 0.12%. This CDR3 has 12 residues. Trimming cost V 5 bases and J 0 bases, with 8 bases left between them. The germline V gene encodes CDR1 DFQATT and CDR2 SNEGSKA (reference sequence). This entry is derived from a study of CD8 T cells in Susac syndrome. The sequenced target, TCR beta, came from blood CD8+ and CD4+ T cells. The controls were healthy donors who were matched for age and sex. In contrast to the negatively isolated CD8+ and CD4+ T cells, TEMRA cells were FACS-enriched.

The V call is TRBV20-1, the J call TRBJ2-7, with TRBD1 as a possible D gene (6 bases). The sample taken for sequencing was CD4+ T cells from PBMCs. The source is a human donor in good health. In DNA form, the CDR3 reads TGCAGTGCTGGGGACAACTCCTACGAGCAGTACTTC. It specifies CSAGDNSYEQYF.